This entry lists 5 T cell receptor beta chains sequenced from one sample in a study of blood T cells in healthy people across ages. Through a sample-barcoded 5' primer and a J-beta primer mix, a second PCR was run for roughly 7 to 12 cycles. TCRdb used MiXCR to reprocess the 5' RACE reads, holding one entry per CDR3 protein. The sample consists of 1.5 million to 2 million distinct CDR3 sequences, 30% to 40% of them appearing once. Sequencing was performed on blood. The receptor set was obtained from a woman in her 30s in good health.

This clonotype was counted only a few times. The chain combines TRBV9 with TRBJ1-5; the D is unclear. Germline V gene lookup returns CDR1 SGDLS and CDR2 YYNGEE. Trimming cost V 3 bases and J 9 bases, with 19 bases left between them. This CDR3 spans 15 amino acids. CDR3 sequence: CASSEGPDGGWPQHF. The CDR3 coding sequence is TGTGCCAGCAGCGAGGGCCCTGACGGCGGGTGGCCCCAGCATTTT.

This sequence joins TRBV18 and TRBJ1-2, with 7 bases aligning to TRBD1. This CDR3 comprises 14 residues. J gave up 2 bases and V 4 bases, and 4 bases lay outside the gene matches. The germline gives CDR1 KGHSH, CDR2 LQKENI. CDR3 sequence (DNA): TGTGCCAGCTCACGAACGACAGGGAACTATGGCTACACCTTC. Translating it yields CASSRTTGNYGYTF.

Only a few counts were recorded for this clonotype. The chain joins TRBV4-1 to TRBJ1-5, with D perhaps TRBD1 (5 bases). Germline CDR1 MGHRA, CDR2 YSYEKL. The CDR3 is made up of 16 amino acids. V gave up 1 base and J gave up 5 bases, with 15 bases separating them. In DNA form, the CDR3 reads TGCGCCAGCAGCCAAGGCCGACAGTTAGGGGATCAGCCCCAGCATTTT. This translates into CASSQGRQLGDQPQHF.

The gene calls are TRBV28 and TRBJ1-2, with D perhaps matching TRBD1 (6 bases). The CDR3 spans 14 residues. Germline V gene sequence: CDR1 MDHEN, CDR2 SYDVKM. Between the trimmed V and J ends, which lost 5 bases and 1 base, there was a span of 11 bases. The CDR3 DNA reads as TGTGCCAGCAGTCTTGCGGACAGTAACTATGGCTACACCTTC. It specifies CASSLADSNYGYTF.

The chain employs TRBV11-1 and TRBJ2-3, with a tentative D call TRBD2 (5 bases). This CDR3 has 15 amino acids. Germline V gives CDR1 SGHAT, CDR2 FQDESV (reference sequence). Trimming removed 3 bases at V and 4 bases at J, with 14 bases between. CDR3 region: CASSFGQSGADTQYF. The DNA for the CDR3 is TGTGCCAGCAGCTTTGGGCAGAGCGGCGCAGATACGCAGTATTTT.